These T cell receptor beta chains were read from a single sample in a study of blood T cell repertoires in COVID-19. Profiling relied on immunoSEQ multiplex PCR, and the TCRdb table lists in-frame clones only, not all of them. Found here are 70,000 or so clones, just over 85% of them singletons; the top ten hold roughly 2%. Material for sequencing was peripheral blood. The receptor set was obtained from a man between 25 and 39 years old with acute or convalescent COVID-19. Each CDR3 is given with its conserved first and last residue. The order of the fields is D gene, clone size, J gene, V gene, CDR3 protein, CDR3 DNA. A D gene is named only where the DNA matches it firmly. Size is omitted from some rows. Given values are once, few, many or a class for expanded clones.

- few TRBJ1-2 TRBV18 CASSPGQGDGYTF TGTGCCAGCTCACCAGGCCAGGGTGATGGCTACACCTTC
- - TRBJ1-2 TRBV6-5 CASSYNKGSLDGYTF TGTGCCAGCAGCTACAATAAGGGGTCTCTCGATGGCTACACCTTC
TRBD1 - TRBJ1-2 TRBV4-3 CASSQVHRGANYGYTF TGCGCCAGCAGCCAAGTTCACAGGGGGGCTAACTATGGCTACACCTTC
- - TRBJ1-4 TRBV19 CASSIFGQPNEKLFF TGTGCCAGTAGTATCTTCGGACAGCCTAATGAAAAACTGTTTTTT
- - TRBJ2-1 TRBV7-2 CASSRFGGGSYNEQFF TGTGCCAGCAGCCGTTTCGGGGGAGGCTCCTACAATGAGCAGTTCTTC
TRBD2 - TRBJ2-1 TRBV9 CASSERLAPYNEQFF TGTGCCAGCAGTGAGCGACTAGCGCCCTACAATGAGCAGTTCTTC
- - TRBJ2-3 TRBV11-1 CASSAGLSTDTQYF TGTGCCAGCAGTGCTGGACTAAGCACAGATACGCAGTATTTT
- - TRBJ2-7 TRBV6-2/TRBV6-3 CASSPTFSSYEQYF TGTGCCAGCAGTCCGACTTTTAGCTCCTACGAGCAGTACTTC
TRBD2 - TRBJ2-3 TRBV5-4 CASSLTSGGTDTQYF TGTGCCAGCAGCTTAACTAGCGGGGGGACAGATACGCAGTATTTT
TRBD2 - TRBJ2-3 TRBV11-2 CASSPERGGATQYF TGTGCCAGCAGCCCCGAACGGGGGGGTGCTACGCAGTATTTT
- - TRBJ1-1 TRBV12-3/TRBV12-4 CASSPGPTFEAFF TGTGCCAGCAGTCCCGGTCCTACTTTTGAAGCTTTCTTT
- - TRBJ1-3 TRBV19 CATSPSRGDTIYF TGTGCCACTAGTCCTTCCCGCGGGGACACCATATATTTT
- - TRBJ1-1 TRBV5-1 CASSPGGQNTEAFF TGCGCCAGCAGCCCGGGGGGGCAGAACACTGAAGCTTTCTTT
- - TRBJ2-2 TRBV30 CAWRQGRRTGELFF TGTGCCTGGAGACAGGGGAGGCGCACCGGGGAGCTGTTTTTT
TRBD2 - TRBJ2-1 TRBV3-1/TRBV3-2 CASSQVGGADKNEQFF TGTGCCAGCAGCCAAGTCGGGGGGGCCGATAAAAATGAGCAGTTCTTC
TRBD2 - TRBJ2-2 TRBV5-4 CASSLSGGAAGELFF TGTGCCAGCAGCCTTAGCGGGGGGGCGGCCGGGGAGCTGTTTTTT